The source of this TCR beta chain is a study of blood T cell repertoires in COVID-19. Original methodology: How many nucleated cells were present was estimated from reference gene primer amplification. Clones were read by immunoSEQ multiplex PCR, and TCRdb kept only the in-frame ones, dropping some. V and J calls plus clone size are reproduced from that table; the DNA served to infer D and trimming. The profile shows 100,000 to 150,000 clones, about 85% of them singletons. Germline V CDR1 and CDR2: SGHNT, YYREEE (reference sequence). V was clipped by 0 bases and J by 4 bases, with 13 bases between them. The CDR3 consists of 15 residues.

This chain connects TRBV5-4 to TRBJ1-2, with D perhaps matching TRBD1 (6 bases). The sequence derives from a woman at least 80 years old with acute or convalescent COVID-19. Sequencing used peripheral blood. The CDR3 region is CASSLAGAFPYGYTF. The CDR3 region has the DNA TGTGCCAGCAGCTTGGCAGGGGCTTTTCCCTATGGCTACACCTTC. The whole variable domain, filled in from reference TRBV5-4 and TRBJ1-2, reads ETGVTQSPTHLIKTRGQQVTLRCSSQSGHNTVSWYQQALGQGPQFIFQYYREEENGRGNFPPRFSGLQFPNYSSELNVNALELDDSALYLCASSLAGAFPYGYTFGSGTRLTVV.